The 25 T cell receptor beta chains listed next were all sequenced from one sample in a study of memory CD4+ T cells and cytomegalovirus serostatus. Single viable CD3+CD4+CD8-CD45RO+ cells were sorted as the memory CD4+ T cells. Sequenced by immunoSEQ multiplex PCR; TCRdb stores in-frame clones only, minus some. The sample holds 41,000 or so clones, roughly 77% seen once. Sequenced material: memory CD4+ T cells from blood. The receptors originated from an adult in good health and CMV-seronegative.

The DNA for the CDR3 is TGTGCCAGCAGAGCCCGGGACAGCCGGTATCAGCCCCAGCATTTT. Residues: CASRARDSRYQPQHF. The rearrangement joins TRBV2 to TRBJ1-5; 7 bases fit TRBD1. The CDR3 is 15 amino acids. The germline V gene has CDR1 SNHLY and CDR2 FYNNEI. V trimming: 6 bases; J trimming: 5 bases; junction bases outside the gene matches: 10.

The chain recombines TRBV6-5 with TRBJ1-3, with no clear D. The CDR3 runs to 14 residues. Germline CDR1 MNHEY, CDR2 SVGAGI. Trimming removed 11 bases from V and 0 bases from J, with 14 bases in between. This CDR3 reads CAAQKLSSGNTIYF. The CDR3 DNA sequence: TGTGCCGCACAAAAGCTAAGCTCTGGAAACACCATATATTTT.

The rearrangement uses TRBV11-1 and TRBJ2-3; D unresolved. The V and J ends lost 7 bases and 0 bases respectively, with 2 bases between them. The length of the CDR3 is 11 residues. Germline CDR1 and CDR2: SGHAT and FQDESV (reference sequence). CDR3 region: CASTSTDTQYF. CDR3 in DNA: TGTGCCAGCACCAGCACAGATACGCAGTATTTT. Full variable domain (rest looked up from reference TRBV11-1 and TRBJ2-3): EAEVAQSPRYKITEKSQAVAFWCDPISGHATLYWYRQILGQGPELLVQFQDESVVDDSQLPKDRFSAERLKGVDSTLKIQPAELGDSAMYLCASTSTDTQYFGPGTRLTVL.

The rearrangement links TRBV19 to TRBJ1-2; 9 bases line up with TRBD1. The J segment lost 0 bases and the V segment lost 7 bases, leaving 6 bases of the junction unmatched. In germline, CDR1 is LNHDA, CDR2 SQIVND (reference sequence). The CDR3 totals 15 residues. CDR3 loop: CASIRTGEANYGYTF. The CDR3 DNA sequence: TGTGCCAGTATCCGGACAGGGGAAGCTAACTATGGCTACACCTTC.

The CDR3 coding sequence is TGTGCCAGCTCACAGGAGGGGCTCACAGATACGCAGTATTTT. It specifies CASSQEGLTDTQYF. V is TRBV18 and J is TRBJ2-3; a possible D gene is TRBD2 (6 bases). The CDR3 runs to 14 residues. Trimming cost V 4 bases and J 2 bases, with 10 bases left between them. CDR1 is KGHSH and CDR2 is LQKENI in the germline V gene.

As DNA, the CDR3 is TGTGCCATCAGCGGACAGGACGCGGCTGAAGCTTTCTTT. It codes for CAISGQDAAEAFF. The chain recombines TRBV10-3 with TRBJ1-1; 7 positions match TRBD1. CDR1 and CDR2 from the germline V gene are ENHRY and SYGVKD. The CDR3 consists of 13 residues. V was pared by 6 bases and J by 6 bases, with 7 bases of the junction left unmatched.

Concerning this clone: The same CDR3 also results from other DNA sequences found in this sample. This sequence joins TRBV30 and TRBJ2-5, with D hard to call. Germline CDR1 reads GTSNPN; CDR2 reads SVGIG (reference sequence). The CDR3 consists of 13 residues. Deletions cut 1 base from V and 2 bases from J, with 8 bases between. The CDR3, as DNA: TGTGCCTGGAGTGGCGGCCTACAAGAGACCCAGTACTTC. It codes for CAWSGGLQETQYF.

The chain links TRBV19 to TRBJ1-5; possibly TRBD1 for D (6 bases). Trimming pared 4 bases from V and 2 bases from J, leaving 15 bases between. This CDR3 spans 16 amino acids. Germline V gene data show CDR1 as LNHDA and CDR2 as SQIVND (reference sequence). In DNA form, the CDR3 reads TGTGCCAGTAGTAGTACCAGGGGAAGGGGCAATCAGCCCCAGCATTTT. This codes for CASSSTRGRGNQPQHF.

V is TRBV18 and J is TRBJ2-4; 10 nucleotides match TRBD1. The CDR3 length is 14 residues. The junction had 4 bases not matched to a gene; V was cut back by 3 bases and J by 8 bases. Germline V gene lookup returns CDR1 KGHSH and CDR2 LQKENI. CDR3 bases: TGTGCCAGCTCACCCGGACAGGGGGAACACATTCAGTACTTC. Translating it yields CASSPGQGEHIQYF.

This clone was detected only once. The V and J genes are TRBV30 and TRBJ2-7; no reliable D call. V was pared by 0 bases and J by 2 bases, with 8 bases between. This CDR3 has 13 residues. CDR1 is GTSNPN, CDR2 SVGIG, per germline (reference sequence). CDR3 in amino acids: CAWSVHNAYEQYF. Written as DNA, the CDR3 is TGTGCCTGGAGTGTACACAACGCCTACGAGCAGTACTTC.

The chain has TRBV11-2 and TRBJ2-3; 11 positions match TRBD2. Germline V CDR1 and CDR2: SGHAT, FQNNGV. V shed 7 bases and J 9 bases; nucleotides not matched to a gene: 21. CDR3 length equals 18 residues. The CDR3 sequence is CASTLGGLAGGSGGTQYF. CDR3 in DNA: TGTGCCAGCACCTTGGGGGGTCTAGCGGGGGGCTCAGGTGGGACGCAGTATTTT.

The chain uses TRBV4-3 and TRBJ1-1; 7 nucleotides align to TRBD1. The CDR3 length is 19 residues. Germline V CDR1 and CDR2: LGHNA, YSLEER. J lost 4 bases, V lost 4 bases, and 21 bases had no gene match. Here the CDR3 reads CASSRQSPRQGWGSTEAFF. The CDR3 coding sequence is TGCGCCAGCAGCCGCCAAAGCCCGCGACAGGGATGGGGTAGCACTGAAGCTTTCTTT.

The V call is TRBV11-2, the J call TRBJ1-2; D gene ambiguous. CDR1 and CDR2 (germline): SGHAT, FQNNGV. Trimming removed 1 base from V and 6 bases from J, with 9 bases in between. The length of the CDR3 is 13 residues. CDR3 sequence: CASSLVRLDGYTF. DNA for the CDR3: TGTGCCAGCAGCTTAGTTAGGTTGGATGGCTACACCTTC.

Here the CDR3 reads CASSSLQITGKLFF. The CDR3 bases are TGTGCCAGCAGCTCTCTACAGATAACCGGAAAACTGTTTTTT. The rearrangement uses TRBV7-9 and TRBJ1-4; D is unclear. CDR3 length equals 14 residues. Trimming left V 4 bases short and J 10 bases short, with 16 bases between. Germline V gene lookup returns CDR1 SEHNR and CDR2 FQNEAQ (reference sequence). The whole variable domain, remainder taken from reference TRBV7-9 and TRBJ1-4, is DTGVSQNPRHKITKRGQNVTFRCDPISEHNRLYWYRQTLGQGPEFLTYFQNEAQLEKSRLLSDRFSAERPKGSFSTLEIQRTEQGDSAMYLCASSSLQITGKLFFGSGTQLSVL.

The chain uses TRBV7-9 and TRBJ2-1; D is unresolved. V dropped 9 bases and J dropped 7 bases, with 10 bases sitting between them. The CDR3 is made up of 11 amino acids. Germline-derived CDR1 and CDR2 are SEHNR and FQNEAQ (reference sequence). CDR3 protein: CARAEQNEQFF. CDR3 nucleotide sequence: TGTGCCAGGGCAGAGCAGAATGAGCAGTTCTTC.

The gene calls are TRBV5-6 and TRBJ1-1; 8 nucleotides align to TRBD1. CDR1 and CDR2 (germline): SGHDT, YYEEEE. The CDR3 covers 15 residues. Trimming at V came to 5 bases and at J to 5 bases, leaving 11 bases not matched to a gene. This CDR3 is CASRFQGAAKTEAFF. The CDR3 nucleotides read TGTGCCAGCAGATTCCAGGGGGCGGCTAAGACTGAAGCTTTCTTT.

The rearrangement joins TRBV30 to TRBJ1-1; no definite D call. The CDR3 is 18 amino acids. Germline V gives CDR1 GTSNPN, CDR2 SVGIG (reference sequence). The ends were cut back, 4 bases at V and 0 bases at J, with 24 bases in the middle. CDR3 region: CAWMGLTGDGSVNTEAFF. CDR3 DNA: TGTGCCTGGATGGGCCTTACCGGTGATGGTTCGGTGAACACTGAAGCTTTCTTT.

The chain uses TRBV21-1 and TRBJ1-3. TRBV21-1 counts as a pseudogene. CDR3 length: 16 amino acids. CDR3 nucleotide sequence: TGTGCCAGCAGCCTGTCGTCAGCCGTCTCTGGAAACACCATATATTTT. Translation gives CASSLSSAVSGNTIYF.

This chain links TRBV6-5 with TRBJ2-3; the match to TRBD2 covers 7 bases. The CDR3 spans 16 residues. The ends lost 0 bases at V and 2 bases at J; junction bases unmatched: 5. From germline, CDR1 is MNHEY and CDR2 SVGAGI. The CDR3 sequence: CASSYSRGGNTDTQYF. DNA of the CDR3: TGTGCCAGCAGTTACTCGCGCGGGGGAAACACAGATACGCAGTATTTT.

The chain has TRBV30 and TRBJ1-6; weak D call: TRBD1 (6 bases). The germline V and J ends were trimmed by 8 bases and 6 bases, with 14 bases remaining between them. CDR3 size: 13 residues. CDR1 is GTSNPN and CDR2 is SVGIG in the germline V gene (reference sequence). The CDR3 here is CAVPGAGNSPLHF. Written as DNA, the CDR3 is TGTGCCGTGCCAGGGGCTGGTAATTCACCCCTCCACTTT.

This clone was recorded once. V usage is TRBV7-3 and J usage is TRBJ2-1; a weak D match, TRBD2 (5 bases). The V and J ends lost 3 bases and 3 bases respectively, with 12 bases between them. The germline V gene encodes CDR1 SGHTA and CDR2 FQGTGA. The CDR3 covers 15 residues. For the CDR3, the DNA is TGTGCCAGCAGCTTTCGATCGGGGAGCTACAATGAGCAGTTCTTC. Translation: CASSFRSGSYNEQFF.

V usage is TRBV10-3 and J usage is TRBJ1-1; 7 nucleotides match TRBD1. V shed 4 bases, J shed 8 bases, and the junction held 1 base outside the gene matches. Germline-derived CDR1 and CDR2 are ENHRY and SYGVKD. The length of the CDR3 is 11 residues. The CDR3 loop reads CAISGDREAFF. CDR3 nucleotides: TGTGCCATCAGTGGGGACAGAGAAGCTTTCTTT.

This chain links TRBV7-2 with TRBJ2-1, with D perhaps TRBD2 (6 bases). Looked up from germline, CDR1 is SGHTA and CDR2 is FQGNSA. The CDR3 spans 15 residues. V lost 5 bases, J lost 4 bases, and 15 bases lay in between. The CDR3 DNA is TGTGCCAGCAGCCCTTTCCGCGGGGCATACAATGAGCAGTTCTTC. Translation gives CASSPFRGAYNEQFF.

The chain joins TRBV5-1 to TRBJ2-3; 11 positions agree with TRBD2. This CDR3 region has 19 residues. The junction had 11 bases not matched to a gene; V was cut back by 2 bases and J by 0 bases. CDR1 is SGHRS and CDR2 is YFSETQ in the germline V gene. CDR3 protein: CASSFSGGAVGPSTDTQYF. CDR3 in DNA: TGCGCCAGCAGCTTTAGCGGGGGGGCCGTTGGACCCAGCACAGATACGCAGTATTTT.

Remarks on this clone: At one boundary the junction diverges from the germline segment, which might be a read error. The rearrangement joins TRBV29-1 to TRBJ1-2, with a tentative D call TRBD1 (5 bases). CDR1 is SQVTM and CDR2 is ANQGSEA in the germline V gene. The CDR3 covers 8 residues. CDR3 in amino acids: CSVETGLF. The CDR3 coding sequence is TGCAGCGTTGAAACGGGGCTCTTC.